This entry lists 9 T cell receptor beta chains sequenced from one sample in a study of blood T cells in healthy people across ages. Together with a sample-barcoded 5' primer, a J-beta primer mix was included in a second PCR lasting about 6 to 11 cycles. TCRdb used MiXCR to reprocess the 5' RACE reads, holding one entry per CDR3 protein. In the table there are roughly 800,000 distinct CDR3 sequences, over 45% of which are singletons. Sequenced: blood. These receptors came from a man aged 25 to 40 in good health.

The chain combines TRBV10-3 with TRBJ2-1; D perhaps matches TRBD2 (6 bases). The CDR3 is 15 amino acids. Germline V gene data show CDR1 as ENHRY and CDR2 as SYGVKD. The germline V and J ends were trimmed by 4 bases and 7 bases, with 17 bases remaining between them. In DNA form, the CDR3 reads TGTGCCATCAGTGGAAGTGGGACTTCCCTTAATGAGCAGTTCTTC. Translated: CAISGSGTSLNEQFF.

The chain carries TRBV10-3 and TRBJ2-1, with D perhaps matching TRBD1 or TRBD2 (5 bases each). The length of the CDR3 is 12 residues. Trimming left V 11 bases short and J 5 bases short, with 13 bases between. Germline values: CDR1 ENHRY, CDR2 SYGVKD. Here the CDR3 reads CAPTRDDNEQFF. The CDR3 nucleotides read TGTGCCCCCACCAGGGACGACAATGAGCAGTTCTTC.

The chain carries TRBV28 and TRBJ2-7; D may be TRBD1 or TRBD2 (7 bases each). CDR3 length equals 13 residues. V was clipped by 10 bases and J by 3 bases, with 16 bases between them. Per the germline V gene, CDR1 is MDHEN and CDR2 is SYDVKM. The CDR3 region has the DNA TGTGCCATGAGGGGGCTAGCGGTCTACGAGCAGTACTTC. Translating gives CAMRGLAVYEQYF.

The chain joins TRBV7-2 to TRBJ2-7; D may be TRBD1 (6 bases). The ends were cut back, 5 bases at V and 5 bases at J, with 22 bases in the middle. This CDR3 has 16 residues. Germline CDR1 reads SGHTA; CDR2 reads FQGNSA. The CDR3 bases are TGTGCCAGCAGCAGTTTTGCTGCCGGGACACGTCACGAGCAGTACTTC. Translated, it gives CASSSFAAGTRHEQYF.

Only one count was recorded for this clonotype. The chain uses TRBV29-1 and TRBJ2-3; TRBD2 matches at 8 bases. This CDR3 comprises 14 residues. The V segment lost 5 bases and the J segment 1 base; nucleotides outside the gene matches: 5. Germline V gene lookup returns CDR1 SQVTM and CDR2 ANQGSEA. The CDR3 DNA reads as TGCAGCGTTCCTTTGACTAGCGGCACAGATACGCAGTATTTT. It encodes CSVPLTSGTDTQYF.

The CDR3 region has the DNA TGTGCCAGCAGCCAACATCCGGGGGGAGAGACCCAGTACTTC. Its translation is CASSQHPGGETQYF. The V call is TRBV3-1, the J call TRBJ2-5; 7 bases fit TRBD2. The CDR3 covers 14 residues. Germline V gene data show CDR1 as LGHDT and CDR2 as YNNKEL (reference sequence). J lost 4 bases, V lost 2 bases, and 4 bases had no gene match.

V gene TRBV9 combines with J gene TRBJ2-7; TRBD1 aligns across 8 bases. The CDR3 loop spans 15 amino acids. Germline V gene lookup returns CDR1 SGDLS and CDR2 YYNGEE. The ends lost 0 bases at V and 3 bases at J; junction bases unmatched: 5. CDR3 bases: TGTGCCAGCAGCGTAGCAGGGGGCGGCCTCTACGAGCAGTACTTC. This encodes CASSVAGGGLYEQYF.

The V call is TRBV6-5, the J call TRBJ2-5; D ambiguous. Germline V gives CDR1 MNHEY, CDR2 SVGAGI. This CDR3 has 13 residues. The ends were cut back, 7 bases at V and 5 bases at J, with 14 bases in the middle. CDR3 region: CASKGYLGETQYF. CDR3 in DNA: TGTGCCAGCAAAGGGTACCTGGGGGAGACCCAGTACTTC.

This clonotype was counted only a few times. The gene calls are TRBV20-1 and TRBJ2-7; TRBD2 is a possible D gene (5 bases). CDR1 and CDR2 from the germline V gene are DFQATT and SNEGSKA (reference sequence). Trimming pared 2 bases from V and 3 bases from J, leaving 11 bases between. This CDR3 is built from 13 residues. CDR3 bases: TGCAGTGCTAGACCTGAGGGCTTCTACGAGCAGTACTTC. It codes for CSARPEGFYEQYF.